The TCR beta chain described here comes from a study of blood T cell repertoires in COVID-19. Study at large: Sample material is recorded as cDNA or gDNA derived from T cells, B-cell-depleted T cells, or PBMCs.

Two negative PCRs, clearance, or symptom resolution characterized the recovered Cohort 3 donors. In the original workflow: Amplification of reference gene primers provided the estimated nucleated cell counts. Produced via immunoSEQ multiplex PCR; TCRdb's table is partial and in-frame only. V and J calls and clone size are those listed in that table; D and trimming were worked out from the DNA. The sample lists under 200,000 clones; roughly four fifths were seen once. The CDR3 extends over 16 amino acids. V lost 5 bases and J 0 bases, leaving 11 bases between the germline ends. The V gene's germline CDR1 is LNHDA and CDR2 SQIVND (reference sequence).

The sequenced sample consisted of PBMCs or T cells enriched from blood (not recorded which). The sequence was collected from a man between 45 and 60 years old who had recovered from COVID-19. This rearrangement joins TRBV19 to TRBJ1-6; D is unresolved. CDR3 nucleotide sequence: TGTGCCAGTAGTCTTCAGGATAGCTCCTATAATTCACCCCTCCACTTT. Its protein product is CASSLQDSSYNSPLHF.